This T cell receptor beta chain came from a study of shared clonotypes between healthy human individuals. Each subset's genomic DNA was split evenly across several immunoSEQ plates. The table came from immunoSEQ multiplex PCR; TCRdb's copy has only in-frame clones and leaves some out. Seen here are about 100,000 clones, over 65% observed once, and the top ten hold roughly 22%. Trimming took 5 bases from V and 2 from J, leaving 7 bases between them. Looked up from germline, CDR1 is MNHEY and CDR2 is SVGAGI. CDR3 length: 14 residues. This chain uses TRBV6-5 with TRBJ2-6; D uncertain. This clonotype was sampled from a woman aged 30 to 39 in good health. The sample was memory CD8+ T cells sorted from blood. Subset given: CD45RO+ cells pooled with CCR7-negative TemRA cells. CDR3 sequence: CASSELPGANVLTF. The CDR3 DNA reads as TGTGCCAGCAGTGAACTCCCTGGGGCCAACGTCCTGACTTTC.